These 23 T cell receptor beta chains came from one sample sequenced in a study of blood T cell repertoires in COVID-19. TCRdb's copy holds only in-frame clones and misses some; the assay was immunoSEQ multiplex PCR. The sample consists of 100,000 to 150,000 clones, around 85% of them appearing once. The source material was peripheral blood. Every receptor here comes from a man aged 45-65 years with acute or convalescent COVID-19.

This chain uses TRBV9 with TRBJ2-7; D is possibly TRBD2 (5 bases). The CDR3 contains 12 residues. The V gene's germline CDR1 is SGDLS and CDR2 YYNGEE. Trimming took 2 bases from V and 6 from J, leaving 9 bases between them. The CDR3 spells CASSVEGSEQYF. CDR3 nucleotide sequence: TGTGCCAGCAGCGTCGAAGGGAGCGAGCAGTACTTC.

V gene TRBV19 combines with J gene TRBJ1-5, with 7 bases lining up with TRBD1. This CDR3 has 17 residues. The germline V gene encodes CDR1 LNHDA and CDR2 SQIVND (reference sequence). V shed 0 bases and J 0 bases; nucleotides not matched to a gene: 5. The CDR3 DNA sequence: TGTGCCAGTAGTATAGATCGCTACAGGGGTAGCAATCAGCCCCAGCATTTT. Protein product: CASSIDRYRGSNQPQHF.

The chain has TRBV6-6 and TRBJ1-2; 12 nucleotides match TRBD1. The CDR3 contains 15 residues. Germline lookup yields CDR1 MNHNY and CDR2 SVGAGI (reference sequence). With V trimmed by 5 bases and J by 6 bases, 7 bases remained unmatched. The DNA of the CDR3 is TGTGCCAGCAGTGCCCCGGGACAGGGGGCGGATGGCTACACCTTC. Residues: CASSAPGQGADGYTF.

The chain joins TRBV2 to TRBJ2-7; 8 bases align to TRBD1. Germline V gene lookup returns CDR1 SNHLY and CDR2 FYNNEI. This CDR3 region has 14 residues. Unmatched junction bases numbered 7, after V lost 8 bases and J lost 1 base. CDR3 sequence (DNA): TGTGCCAGCCTCAGGACAGGGTCATCCTACGAGCAGTACTTC. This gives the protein CASLRTGSSYEQYF.

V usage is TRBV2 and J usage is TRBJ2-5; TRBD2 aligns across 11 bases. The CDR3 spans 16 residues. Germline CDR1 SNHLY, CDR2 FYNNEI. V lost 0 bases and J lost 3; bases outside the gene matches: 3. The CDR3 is CASSEAVSGGEETQYF. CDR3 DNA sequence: TGTGCCAGCAGTGAAGCGGTTAGCGGGGGGGAAGAGACCCAGTACTTC.

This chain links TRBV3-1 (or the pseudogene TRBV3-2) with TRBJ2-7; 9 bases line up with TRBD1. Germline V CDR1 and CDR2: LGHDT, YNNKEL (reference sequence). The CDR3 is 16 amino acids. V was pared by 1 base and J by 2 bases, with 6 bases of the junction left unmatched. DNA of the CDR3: TGTGCCAGCAGCCAAGCTCTGGGACAGGGCACCTACGAGCAGTACTTC. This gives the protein CASSQALGQGTYEQYF.

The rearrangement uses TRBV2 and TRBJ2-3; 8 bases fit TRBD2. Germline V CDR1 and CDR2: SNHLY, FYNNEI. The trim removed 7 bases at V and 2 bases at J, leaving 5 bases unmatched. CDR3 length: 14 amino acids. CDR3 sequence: CASKLAAFTDTQYF. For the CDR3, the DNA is TGTGCCAGCAAACTAGCGGCATTCACAGATACGCAGTATTTT.

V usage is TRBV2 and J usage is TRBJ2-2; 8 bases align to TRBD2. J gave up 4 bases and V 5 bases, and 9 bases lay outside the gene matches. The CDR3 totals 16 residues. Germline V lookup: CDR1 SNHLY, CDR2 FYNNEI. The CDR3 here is CASSHAAGAGTGELFF. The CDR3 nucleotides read TGTGCCAGCAGTCATGCAGCGGGAGCGGGCACCGGGGAGCTGTTTTTT.

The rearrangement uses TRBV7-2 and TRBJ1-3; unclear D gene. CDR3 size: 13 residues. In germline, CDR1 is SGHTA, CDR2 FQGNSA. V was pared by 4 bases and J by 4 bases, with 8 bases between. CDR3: CASSSGRGNTIYF. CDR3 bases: TGTGCCAGCAGCTCGGGTCGCGGAAACACCATATATTTT.

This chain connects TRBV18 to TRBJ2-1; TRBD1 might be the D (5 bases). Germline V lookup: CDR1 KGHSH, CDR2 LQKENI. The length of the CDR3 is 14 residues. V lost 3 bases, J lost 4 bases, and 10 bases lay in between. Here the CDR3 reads CASSPQTAYNEQFF. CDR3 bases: TGTGCCAGCTCACCGCAGACAGCATACAATGAGCAGTTCTTC.

CDR3 loop: CASLPDLGGSSNQPQHF. In nucleotides, the CDR3 is TGTGCCAGCCTTCCAGACCTAGGGGGAAGTAGCAATCAGCCCCAGCATTTT. The chain is built from TRBV28 and TRBJ1-5; perhaps TRBD1 as D (6 bases). Germline lookup yields CDR1 MDHEN and CDR2 SYDVKM. The CDR3 runs 17 residues. V was trimmed by 8 bases and J by 0 bases, leaving 20 bases between them.

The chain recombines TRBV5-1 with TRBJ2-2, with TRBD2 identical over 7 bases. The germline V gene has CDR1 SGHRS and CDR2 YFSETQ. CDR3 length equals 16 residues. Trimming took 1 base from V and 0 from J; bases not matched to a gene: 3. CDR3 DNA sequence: TGCGCCAGCAGCTTGTTGGCGGGGGCGAACACCGGGGAGCTGTTTTTT. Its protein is CASSLLAGANTGELFF.

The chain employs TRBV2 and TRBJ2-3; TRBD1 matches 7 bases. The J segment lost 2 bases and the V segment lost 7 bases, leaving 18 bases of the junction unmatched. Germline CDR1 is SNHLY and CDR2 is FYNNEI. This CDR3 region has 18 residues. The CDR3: CASISRKPGTDYTDTQYF. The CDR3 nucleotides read TGTGCCAGCATCTCACGGAAACCCGGGACAGACTACACAGATACGCAGTATTTT.

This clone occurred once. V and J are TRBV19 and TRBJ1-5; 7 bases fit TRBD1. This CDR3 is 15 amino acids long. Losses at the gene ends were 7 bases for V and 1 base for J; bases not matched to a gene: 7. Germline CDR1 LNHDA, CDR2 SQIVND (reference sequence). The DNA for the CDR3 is TGTGCCAGTAAGGGGGACAGTATAAGCAATCAGCCCCAGCATTTT. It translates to CASKGDSISNQPQHF.

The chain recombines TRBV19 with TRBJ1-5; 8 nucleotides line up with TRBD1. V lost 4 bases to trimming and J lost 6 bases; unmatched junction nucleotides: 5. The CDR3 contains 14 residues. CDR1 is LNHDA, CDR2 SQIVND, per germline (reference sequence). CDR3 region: CASSSGQGSQPQHF. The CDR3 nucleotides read TGTGCCAGTAGTAGCGGACAGGGCTCTCAGCCCCAGCATTTT.

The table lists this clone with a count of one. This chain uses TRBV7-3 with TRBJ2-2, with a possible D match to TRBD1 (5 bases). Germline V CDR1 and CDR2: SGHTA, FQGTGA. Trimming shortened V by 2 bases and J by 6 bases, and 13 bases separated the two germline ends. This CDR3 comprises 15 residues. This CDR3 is CASSLRPQGSGELFF. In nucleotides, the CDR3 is TGTGCCAGCAGCTTACGTCCTCAGGGATCCGGGGAGCTGTTTTTT.

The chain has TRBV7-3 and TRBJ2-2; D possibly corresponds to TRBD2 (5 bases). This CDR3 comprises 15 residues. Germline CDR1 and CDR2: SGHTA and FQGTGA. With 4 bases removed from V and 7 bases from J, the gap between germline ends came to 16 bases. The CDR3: CASSSTGSGHGELFF. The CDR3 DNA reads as TGTGCCAGCAGCTCCACGGGAAGTGGCCACGGGGAGCTGTTTTTT.

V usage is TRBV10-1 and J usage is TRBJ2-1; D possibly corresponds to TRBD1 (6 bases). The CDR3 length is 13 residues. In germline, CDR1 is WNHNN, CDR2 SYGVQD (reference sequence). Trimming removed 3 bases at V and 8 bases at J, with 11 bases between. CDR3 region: CASSERGLHEQFF. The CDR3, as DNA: TGCGCCAGCAGTGAAAGGGGGTTGCATGAGCAGTTCTTC.

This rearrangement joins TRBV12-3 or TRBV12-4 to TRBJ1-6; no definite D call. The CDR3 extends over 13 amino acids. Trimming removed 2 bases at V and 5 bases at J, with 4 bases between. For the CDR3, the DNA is TGTGCCAGCAGTTTAACAGATAATTCACCCCTCCACTTT. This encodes CASSLTDNSPLHF.

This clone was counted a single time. This CDR3 reads CASRGDYKSEQYF. In DNA, the CDR3 is TGTGCCAGTAGGGGGGACTATAAAAGCGAGCAGTACTTC. V usage is TRBV19 and J usage is TRBJ2-7; 7 bases line up with TRBD2. Losses at the gene ends were 6 bases for V and 6 bases for J; bases not matched to a gene: 8. This CDR3 region has 13 residues. Looked up from germline, CDR1 is LNHDA and CDR2 is SQIVND (reference sequence).

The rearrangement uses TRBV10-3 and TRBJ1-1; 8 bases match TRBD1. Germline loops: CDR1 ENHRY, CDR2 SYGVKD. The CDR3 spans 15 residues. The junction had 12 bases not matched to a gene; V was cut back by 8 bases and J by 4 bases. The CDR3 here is CAIGPGGADGTEAFF. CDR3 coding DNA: TGTGCCATCGGGCCAGGGGGCGCGGATGGCACTGAAGCTTTCTTT.

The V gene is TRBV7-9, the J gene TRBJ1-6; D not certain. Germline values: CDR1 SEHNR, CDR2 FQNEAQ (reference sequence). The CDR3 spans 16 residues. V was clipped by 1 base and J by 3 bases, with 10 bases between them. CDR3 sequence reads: CASSLGRSGYNSPLHF. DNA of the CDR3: TGTGCCAGCAGCTTAGGACGCAGCGGCTATAATTCACCCCTCCACTTT.

CDR3 sequence: CATSDLGRGVKWTEQYF. For the CDR3, the DNA is TGTGCCACCAGTGATTTGGGCCGGGGGGTAAAGTGGACCGAGCAGTACTTC. This chain connects TRBV24-1 to TRBJ2-7; 7 bases are a match to TRBD2. After removal of 0 bases from V and 6 bases from J, the junction contained 13 bases not matched to a gene. The CDR3 is 17 residues long. CDR1 and CDR2 from the germline V gene are KGHDR and SFDVKD.